Each of the 29 T cell receptor beta chains below was sequenced from the same sample in a study of T-cell reconstitution after alpha-beta-depleted transplantation in children. Preparing the TCRbeta library involved the use of unique molecular identifiers. MiXCR, applied by TCRdb to the PCR reads, yields one record per CDR3 protein. The repertoire consists of hundreds of thousands of distinct CDR3 sequences, with over 25% occurring once and the leading ten covering around 2.4%. The input for sequencing was PBMCs from the stem cell graft donor, taken from the stem cell graft. The receptors stem from a human donor who donated a stem cell graft to a child with aplastic anemia.

This clonotype occurred many times. The chain recombines TRBV6-1 with TRBJ2-1; possible D gene TRBD2, 7 bases. V lost 1 base and J 3 bases, leaving 10 bases between the germline ends. The CDR3 has 15 amino acids. The germline CDR1 and CDR2 sequences are MNHNS and SASEGT. CDR3 sequence (DNA): TGTGCCAGCAGTGAAGGGGAGGGGGGCTACAATGAGCAGTTCTTC. This translates into CASSEGEGGYNEQFF.

This clonotype appeared a few times. The gene calls are TRBV12-3 or TRBV12-4 and TRBJ1-1, with TRBD1 as a possible D gene (5 bases). V was clipped by 7 bases and J by 0 bases, with 12 bases between them. The CDR3 is 14 residues long. In DNA form, the CDR3 reads TGTGCCAGCATTCACGGGGGTATGAACACTGAAGCTTTCTTT. It is translated as CASIHGGMNTEAFF.

For this clonotype: The junction departs from the called germline gene at one end, perhaps through a read error. J is TRBJ2-1 and V is TRBV20-1, with D perhaps given as TRBD1 or TRBD2 (5 bases each). The germline gives CDR1 DFQATT, CDR2 SNEGSKA (reference sequence). The CDR3 covers 16 residues. CDR3 DNA: TGCTGTGCTATCGGACTCGGGGCGAAGTCCTACAATGAGCAGTTCTTC. Its protein is CCAIGLGAKSYNEQFF.

The chain uses TRBV5-5 and TRBJ2-4; TRBD1 agrees at 12 bases. With 4 bases clipped from V and 9 bases from J, the junction kept 11 bases outside the gene matches. Germline CDR1 and CDR2: SGHKS and YYEKEE (reference sequence). The length of the CDR3 is 16 residues. CDR3 sequence reads: CASSPTGGTGGFIQYF. The CDR3 nucleotides are TGTGCCAGCAGCCCGACTGGTGGGACAGGGGGCTTCATTCAGTACTTC.

The table lists this clonotype with a few counts. The gene calls are TRBV5-1 and TRBJ1-6; 9 nucleotides line up with TRBD1. V shed 4 bases and J 8 bases; nucleotides not matched to a gene: 7. The CDR3 runs 15 residues. Per the germline V gene, CDR1 is SGHRS and CDR2 is YFSETQ. CDR3 protein: CASSPGQGIDSPLHF. In DNA, the CDR3 is TGCGCCAGCAGCCCCGGACAGGGGATTGATTCACCCCTCCACTTT.

This clonotype has a count of ten or more. This chain joins TRBV12-3 or TRBV12-4 and TRBJ2-7, with D perhaps matching TRBD2 (5 bases). The CDR3 length is 12 residues. The V end was cut by 5 bases, the J end by 3 bases, with 8 bases between. The CDR3 is CASSLGLYEQYF. CDR3 DNA: TGTGCCAGCAGTCTCGGACTCTACGAGCAGTACTTC.

This clonotype was observed a few times. J is TRBJ2-3 and V is TRBV12-3 or TRBV12-4; 12 nucleotides line up with TRBD2. V was pared by 7 bases and J by 8 bases, with 7 bases of the junction left unmatched. The CDR3 has 14 residues. In nucleotides, the CDR3 is TGTGCCAGCAATCTAGCGGGAGGGCCAAGTACGCAGTATTTT. Residues: CASNLAGGPSTQYF.

A word on this clonotype: Compared with germline, one end of the junction differs, possibly owing to a read error. J is TRBJ1-2 and V is TRBV9, with D tentatively TRBD1 (5 bases). This CDR3 region has 16 residues. Germline CDR1 reads SGDLS; CDR2 reads YYNGEE. The CDR3 region is CASSVEGSGIYYGYTF. DNA of the CDR3: TGTGCCAGCAGCGTAGAGGGGTCGGGAATTTACTACGGCTACACCTTC.

The V call is TRBV29-1, the J call TRBJ2-1; D is uncertain. The CDR3 runs to 13 residues. Germline V gene sequence: CDR1 SQVTM, CDR2 ANQGSEA. The germline V and J ends were trimmed by 6 bases and 3 bases, with 12 bases remaining between them. The CDR3 nucleotides read TGCAGCGTCTCCAGAGGACGCTACAATGAGCAGTTCTTC. This translates into CSVSRGRYNEQFF.

The V call is TRBV11-2, the J call TRBJ1-4; possible D gene TRBD1, 5 bases. From germline, CDR1 is SGHAT and CDR2 FQNNGV. Trimming pared 4 bases from V and 0 bases from J, leaving 21 bases between. The CDR3 has 19 amino acids. The CDR3 sequence: CASSSDVGQGGATNEKLFF. DNA for the CDR3: TGTGCCAGCAGCTCTGATGTGGGGCAGGGTGGGGCAACTAATGAAAAACTGTTTTTT.

The chain employs TRBV7-3 and TRBJ2-1; 11 bases match TRBD2. The CDR3 sequence is 16 residues long. Per the germline V gene, CDR1 is SGHTA and CDR2 is FQGTGA. The J segment lost 2 bases and the V segment lost 2 bases, leaving 2 bases of the junction unmatched. The CDR3 nucleotides read TGTGCCAGCAGCTTACGGGGACTAGCGGCCTACAATGAGCAGTTCTTC. Its protein is CASSLRGLAAYNEQFF. The full variable domain, completed using reference TRBV7-3 and TRBJ2-1, is GAGVSQTPSNKVTEKGKYVELRCDPISGHTALYWYRQSLGQGPEFLIYFQGTGAADDSGLPNDRFFAVRPEGSVSTLKIQRTERGDSAVYLCASSLRGLAAYNEQFFGPGTRLTVL.

The table lists this clonotype with a few counts. The chain combines TRBV18 with TRBJ2-1, with TRBD2 matching over 9 bases. Germline V lookup: CDR1 KGHSH, CDR2 LQKENI. V was pared by 4 bases and J by 6 bases, with 4 bases of the junction left unmatched. The CDR3 length is 14 residues. The CDR3 loop reads CASSRREGINEQFF. CDR3 bases: TGTGCCAGCTCACGGCGGGAGGGCATCAATGAGCAGTTCTTC.

The chain has TRBV25-1 and TRBJ1-5, with 8 bases matching TRBD1. V shed 3 bases, J shed 5 bases, and the junction held 3 bases outside the gene matches. The CDR3 is made up of 14 amino acids. Germline CDR1 and CDR2: MGHDK and SYGVNS. CDR3 region: CASSDGQGYQPQHF. In DNA, the CDR3 is TGTGCCAGCAGTGACGGACAGGGCTATCAGCCCCAGCATTTT.

This clonotype has a handful of counts. Written as DNA, the CDR3 is TGTGCCTGGAGTGTAGGTGGTCCCGGGGAGCTGTTTTTT. Translated: CAWSVGGPGELFF. V and J are TRBV30 and TRBJ2-2; D remains ambiguous. The germline V gene encodes CDR1 GTSNPN and CDR2 SVGIG (reference sequence). The CDR3 extends over 13 amino acids. V was shortened by 0 bases and J by 6 bases, with 8 bases between the two germline ends.

The chain joins TRBV29-1 to TRBJ2-7; 12 nucleotides align to TRBD2. The V gene end was trimmed by 5 bases and the J gene end by 7 bases; junction bases not matched to a gene: 9. This CDR3 spans 14 amino acids. Germline CDR1 SQVTM, CDR2 ANQGSEA. CDR3 sequence reads: CSVIKTGLAGEQYF. CDR3 bases: TGCAGCGTTATAAAGACCGGACTAGCGGGGGAGCAGTACTTC.

This clonotype was counted between two and nine times. The gene calls are TRBV18 and TRBJ1-3; TRBD1 aligns across 7 bases. Looked up from germline, CDR1 is KGHSH and CDR2 is LQKENI. This CDR3 has 14 residues. The ends lost 8 bases at V and 5 bases at J; junction bases unmatched: 9. Here the CDR3 DNA reads TGTGCCAGCCAGGCGGGACAGAGAAGAAACACCATATATTTT. As protein: CASQAGQRRNTIYF.

This clonotype was detected a few times. This chain uses TRBV20-1 with TRBJ1-3; unclear D gene. V lost 3 bases and J lost 4, with 7 bases in between. Looked up from germline, CDR1 is DFQATT and CDR2 is SNEGSKA (reference sequence). The CDR3 has 12 amino acids. The CDR3 region has the DNA TGCAGTGCTAGTGAACAGGGAAACACCATATATTTT. Residues: CSASEQGNTIYF.

The chain recombines TRBV7-3 with TRBJ1-1; D is perhaps TRBD1 (6 bases). Germline V gives CDR1 SGHTA, CDR2 FQGTGA. Trimming took 5 bases from V and 2 from J, leaving 15 bases between them. The CDR3 is 15 residues long. CDR3 protein: CASSPQQGGNTEAFF. CDR3 DNA: TGTGCCAGCAGCCCTCAACAGGGTGGAAACACTGAAGCTTTCTTT.

CDR3 DNA: TGTGCCAGCAGCTTAGAGACAGGGTGGAGGGATGAGCAGTTCTTC. Protein: CASSLETGWRDEQFF. V and J are TRBV7-2 and TRBJ2-1; D is perhaps TRBD1 (7 bases). Trimming took off 1 base at V and 8 bases at J, with 15 bases between the two ends. The CDR3 loop spans 15 amino acids. CDR1 is SGHTA, CDR2 FQGNSA, per germline.

The genes are TRBV5-8 and TRBJ2-1; the match to TRBD1 covers 9 bases. Looked up from germline, CDR1 is SGHTS and CDR2 is YDEGEE. V dropped 3 bases and J dropped 7; count of bases not matched to a gene: 8. The CDR3 is 15 amino acids. Here the CDR3 reads CASSWMGQGVNEQFF. CDR3 coding DNA: TGTGCCAGCAGCTGGATGGGACAGGGAGTTAATGAGCAGTTCTTC.

This clonotype was observed a few times. The gene calls are TRBV29-1 and TRBJ2-7, with TRBD2 identical over 15 bases. The germline V gene encodes CDR1 SQVTM and CDR2 ANQGSEA. The V and J ends lost 3 bases and 2 bases, in that order; junction bases with no gene match: 8. This CDR3 spans 17 amino acids. As DNA, the CDR3 is TGCAGCGTTGATACGGGACTAGCGGGAGGCTCGCCCTACGAGCAGTACTTC. Translation gives CSVDTGLAGGSPYEQYF.

This clonotype was observed a few times. V gene TRBV12-3 or TRBV12-4 combines with J gene TRBJ2-3; TRBD2 matches at 10 bases. CDR3 length: 15 amino acids. The junction had 5 bases not matched to a gene; V was cut back by 5 bases and J by 3 bases. Written as DNA, the CDR3 is TGTGCCAGCAGTCCAGGACTAGCGGATACAGATACGCAGTATTTT. Protein: CASSPGLADTDTQYF.

This clonotype has a handful of counts. The chain links TRBV20-1 to TRBJ1-2, with 8 positions matching TRBD1. Germline CDR1 is DFQATT and CDR2 is SNEGSKA (reference sequence). The CDR3 loop spans 14 amino acids. The trim removed 1 base at V and 11 bases at J, leaving 12 bases unmatched. CDR3 DNA sequence: TGCAGTGCTAGAGCCTGGGGACAGGTTGAGGGTTACACCTTC. This sequence encodes CSARAWGQVEGYTF.

The chain employs TRBV20-1 and TRBJ2-3, with D possibly matching TRBD2 (5 bases). The germline gives CDR1 DFQATT, CDR2 SNEGSKA (reference sequence). With 1 base removed from V and 2 bases from J, the gap between germline ends came to 22 bases. This CDR3 comprises 18 residues. CDR3 sequence: CSARGWAGPRGHTDTQYF. In DNA, the CDR3 is TGCAGTGCTAGAGGGTGGGCGGGTCCCCGAGGGCACACAGATACGCAGTATTTT.

The chain carries TRBV18 and TRBJ1-5, with 12 bases aligning to TRBD1. Per the germline V gene, CDR1 is KGHSH and CDR2 is LQKENI. The trim removed 3 bases at V and 3 bases at J, leaving 3 bases unmatched. The CDR3 consists of 16 residues. The CDR3 protein is CASSPEGQGANQPQHF. The DNA of the CDR3 is TGTGCCAGCTCACCCGAGGGACAGGGGGCCAATCAGCCCCAGCATTTT.

The J gene is TRBJ2-5, the V gene TRBV29-1; 9 bases match TRBD1. The CDR3 sequence is 12 residues long. The trim removed 5 bases at V and 7 bases at J, leaving 5 bases unmatched. Germline CDR1 is SQVTM and CDR2 is ANQGSEA. The CDR3 region is CSVQGTGRTQYF. The DNA of the CDR3 is TGCAGCGTTCAGGGGACAGGGAGGACCCAGTACTTC.

The rearrangement joins TRBV28 to TRBJ2-1; TRBD2 agrees at 9 bases. The length of the CDR3 is 17 residues. CDR1 and CDR2 (germline): MDHEN, SYDVKM. V lost 6 bases, J lost 4 bases, and 13 bases stayed unmatched. The DNA for the CDR3 is TGTGCCAGCAGATCCAGAGAGCGGGGGGCTGAATACAATGAGCAGTTCTTC. Amino acid sequence: CASRSRERGAEYNEQFF.

This clonotype was observed a few times. This chain connects TRBV7-9 to TRBJ2-3, with 9 positions matching TRBD1. Per the germline V gene, CDR1 is SEHNR and CDR2 is FQNEAQ (reference sequence). With 5 bases clipped from V and 13 bases from J, the junction kept 7 bases outside the gene matches. The CDR3 loop spans 12 amino acids. The DNA of the CDR3 is TGTGCCAGCAGCGGGCGGGACAGGGTGGAGTATTTT. Translated, it gives CASSGRDRVEYF.

CDR3 DNA: TGCAGCGTTAGGACGCCCGCATCGGGGGGCTACACCTTC. This translates into CSVRTPASGGYTF. The genes are TRBV29-1 and TRBJ1-2; D call uncertain. The CDR3 spans 13 residues. Germline-derived CDR1 and CDR2 are SQVTM and ANQGSEA. V lost 5 bases and J 8 bases, leaving 18 bases between the germline ends.